This TCR beta chain derives from a study of blood T cells in healthy people across ages. The study's findings and limits: In the absence of known donor CMV status, changes in expanded clonotypes were possibly confounded. Naive T cell percentage showed a strong correlation with the diversity of TCR beta.

Germline CDR1 and CDR2: DFQATT and SNEGSKA (reference sequence). CDR3 length: 14 amino acids. The V and J ends lost 3 bases and 3 bases respectively, with 12 bases between them. This clonotype was recorded a few times. Its antigen is as yet unknown. Through a sample-barcoded 5' primer and a J-beta primer mix, a second PCR was run for roughly 7 to 12 cycles. The template-switch adaptor, which had 12 random nucleotides, put a tag on each cDNA molecule. Individual samples furnished no less than 3 million CDR3-containing paired-end reads apiece. Via MiXCR, TCRdb re-called the 5' RACE reads, giving one row per CDR3 protein. The repertoire holds 700,000 or so distinct CDR3 sequences, with about 24% as singletons.

The source material was blood. The sequence was obtained from a man aged 70 or older in good health. This chain joins TRBV20-1 and TRBJ2-1, with D tentatively TRBD2 (6 bases). CDR3 region: CSASRRDGYNEQFF. The CDR3 nucleotides read TGCAGTGCTAGTCGGCGGGACGGCTACAATGAGCAGTTCTTC.